These 14 T cell receptor beta chains came from one sample sequenced in a study of blood T cell repertoires in COVID-19. Profiling relied on immunoSEQ multiplex PCR, and the TCRdb table lists in-frame clones only, not all of them. The table records approximately 88,000 clones, about 85% of them present only once. The specimen was peripheral blood. The receptor set was obtained from a woman in her 70s with acute or convalescent COVID-19.

The rearrangement uses TRBV3-1 (or the pseudogene TRBV3-2) and TRBJ1-1, with D hard to call. Germline V gene sequence: CDR1 LGHDT, CDR2 YNNKEL (reference sequence). V lost 5 bases and J 1 base, leaving 8 bases between the germline ends. This CDR3 has 13 amino acids. CDR3 residues: CASSTTPNTEAFF. The CDR3 bases are TGTGCCAGCAGCACCACACCGAACACTGAAGCTTTCTTT.

This clone was seen a single time. In DNA form, the CDR3 reads TGCAGCGTTGGGGCAGGGAAGAGCATGAACACTGAAGCTTTCTTT. Protein product: CSVGAGKSMNTEAFF. This sequence joins TRBV29-1 and TRBJ1-1; possible D gene TRBD1, 5 bases. The V gene's germline CDR1 is SQVTM and CDR2 ANQGSEA. The CDR3 has 15 amino acids. V was trimmed by 4 bases and J by 0 bases, leaving 15 bases between them.

This chain uses TRBV29-1 with TRBJ1-2; 7 nucleotides match TRBD1. The length of the CDR3 is 13 residues. V shed 4 bases, J shed 3 bases, and the junction held 5 bases outside the gene matches. Germline V lookup: CDR1 SQVTM, CDR2 ANQGSEA. The CDR3: CSVGAGGDYGYTF. As DNA, the CDR3 is TGCAGCGTTGGGGCAGGGGGAGACTATGGCTACACCTTC.

The chain carries TRBV27 and TRBJ1-1; D unresolved. V was clipped by 4 bases and J by 4 bases, with 10 bases between them. The CDR3 covers 13 residues. Germline CDR1 MNHEY, CDR2 SMNVEV (reference sequence). CDR3 nucleotides: TGTGCCAGCAGTTCCACCCGGTTCACTGAAGCTTTCTTT. Translating it yields CASSSTRFTEAFF.

V gene TRBV4-2 combines with J gene TRBJ2-1, with 7 bases lining up with TRBD2. This CDR3 has 16 residues. V trimming: 1 base; J trimming: 7 bases; junction bases outside the gene matches: 10. Germline V gene sequence: CDR1 LGHNA, CDR2 YNFKEQ. The CDR3 protein is CASSQGPAGSNNEQFF. CDR3 DNA: TGTGCCAGCAGCCAAGGCCCAGCGGGGAGTAATAATGAGCAGTTCTTC.

The chain recombines TRBV2 with TRBJ2-1; weak D call: TRBD1 (5 bases). Germline V gene data show CDR1 as SNHLY and CDR2 as FYNNEI. There are 14 residues in the CDR3. V was cut by 4 bases and J by 5 bases, with 12 bases left in between. In nucleotides, the CDR3 is TGTGCCAGCAGTGTCAGGGCCATCAACAATGAGCAGTTCTTC. It encodes CASSVRAINNEQFF.

This sequence joins TRBV5-1 and TRBJ2-3; 8 bases map to TRBD1. Germline CDR1 reads SGHRS; CDR2 reads YFSETQ. J was trimmed by 5 bases and V by 0 bases; bases with no gene match: 8. The CDR3 runs 16 residues. CDR3 bases: TGCGCCAGCAGCTTGGATGGGGGCAGGGGGCGAGATACGCAGTATTTT. Translation gives CASSLDGGRGRDTQYF.

This chain links TRBV19 with TRBJ2-3; D might be TRBD2 (5 bases). CDR1 and CDR2 (germline): LNHDA, SQIVND (reference sequence). The CDR3 is 15 residues long. The ends were cut back, 3 bases at V and 2 bases at J, with 12 bases in the middle. The CDR3 nucleotides are TGTGCCAGTAGTATTGGGAGATGGGCCACAGATACGCAGTATTTT. Its translation: CASSIGRWATDTQYF.

The gene calls are TRBV7-6 and TRBJ1-6, with TRBD1 matching over 9 bases. The CDR3 has 16 amino acids. Germline V gives CDR1 SGHVS, CDR2 FNYEAQ. Losses at the gene ends were 1 base for V and 10 bases for J; bases not matched to a gene: 8. CDR3 sequence (DNA): TGTGCCAGCAGCTTAGAGGCGGACAGGGGACACTCACCCCTCCACTTT. Its protein product is CASSLEADRGHSPLHF.

The V gene is TRBV19, the J gene TRBJ2-1, with 8 nucleotides matching TRBD1. The CDR3 covers 15 residues. CDR1 and CDR2 (germline): LNHDA, SQIVND (reference sequence). Trimming removed 4 bases from V and 0 bases from J; junction bases left unmatched: 2. The CDR3 reads CASSTGTGSYNEQFF. In DNA, the CDR3 is TGTGCCAGTAGTACAGGGACAGGCTCCTACAATGAGCAGTTCTTC.

The V call is TRBV9, the J call TRBJ2-3, with 11 bases identical to TRBD2. Germline V lookup: CDR1 SGDLS, CDR2 YYNGEE. The CDR3 runs to 16 residues. V lost 4 bases and J lost 2; bases outside the gene matches: 6. The CDR3 here is CASSPLAGGFTDTQYF. CDR3 DNA: TGTGCCAGCAGCCCTCTAGCGGGAGGCTTCACAGATACGCAGTATTTT. Supplemented by reference TRBV9 and TRBJ2-3, the full variable domain reads DSGVTQTPKHLITATGQRVTLRCSPRSGDLSVYWYQQSLDQGLQFLIQYYNGEERAKGNILERFSAQQFPDLHSELNLSSLELGDSALYFCASSPLAGGFTDTQYFGPGTRLTVL.

This clone was recorded a few times. The chain couples TRBV15 to TRBJ2-1; 7 bases align to TRBD2. The CDR3 has 16 residues. Trimming cost V 6 bases and J 1 base; bases outside gene matches: 9. Germline V gene data show CDR1 as LNHNV and CDR2 as YYDKDF (reference sequence). The CDR3: CATRETGGRSYNEQFF. The CDR3 nucleotides read TGTGCCACCAGAGAGACCGGGGGGAGATCCTACAATGAGCAGTTCTTC.

The rearrangement uses TRBV28 and TRBJ1-5; no firm D call. CDR3 length equals 13 residues. Germline V CDR1 and CDR2: MDHEN, SYDVKM. With 6 bases removed from V and 4 bases from J, the gap between germline ends came to 10 bases. CDR3 DNA sequence: TGTGCCAGCAGGTGGCGGAGGAATCAGCCCCAGCATTTT. This sequence encodes CASRWRRNQPQHF.

This chain uses TRBV2 with TRBJ1-5, with TRBD1 matching 7 bases. V dropped 0 bases and J dropped 7; count of bases not matched to a gene: 6. The CDR3 is 15 amino acids. The germline gives CDR1 SNHLY, CDR2 FYNNEI. The CDR3: CASSEAKGAGQPQHF. Written as DNA, the CDR3 is TGTGCCAGCAGTGAAGCCAAGGGGGCGGGACAGCCCCAGCATTTT.